The source of this T cell receptor (beta chain) is a study of T cells expressing NK-cell markers. As for the study in general: Sorted CD3+CD56+NKG2C+, CD3+CD56+NKG2C- and CD3+CD56-NKG2C+ T cells provided the TCR beta repertoires.

Germline CDR1 and CDR2: MNHEY and SVGEGT. The length of the CDR3 is 20 residues. Scientists made TCR beta cDNA using 5'RACE template switching with UMIs. After re-calling the 5' RACE reads, TCRdb lists one entry per CDR3 protein, DNA absent. This sample contains over 250,000 distinct CDR3 sequences. The receptor's source is a woman between 18 and 75 years old in good health. This sequence joins TRBV6-2 or TRBV6-3 and TRBJ2-7; TCRdb's D call, TRBD2, is unchecked because there is no DNA. What was sequenced was blood T cells: a sorted CD56 or NKG2C T cell subset, CD4+ or CD8+ T cells, or bulk PBMC T cells (not recorded which). CDR3 residues: CASSPIGRASAPSGVREQYF.